The clone carrying this T cell receptor (beta chain) was detected ten times or more. This specimen belongs to a study of blood T cells in healthy people across ages. The CDR3 sequence is 15 residues long. Germline CDR1 MNHEY, CDR2 SMNVEV (reference sequence). The ends were cut back, 2 bases at V and 1 base at J, with 6 bases in the middle. It was with a sample-barcoded 5' primer and a J-beta primer mix that a second PCR of roughly 7 to 12 cycles was run. Each CDR3 protein gets one entry after TCRdb re-called the 5' RACE reads with MiXCR. The sample holds 2 million or so distinct CDR3 sequences, roughly 50% seen once.

This chain links TRBV27 with TRBJ2-6, with no clear D. The clonotype originates from a woman aged 40 to 50 in good health. Sequences were obtained from blood. DNA for the CDR3: TGTGCCAGCAGTTTAGTAGTATCTGGGGCCAACGTCCTGACTTTC. Amino acids: CASSLVVSGANVLTF.